This T cell receptor beta chain was captured by sequencing in a study of blood T cell repertoires in COVID-19. Trimming removed 7 bases at V and 0 bases at J, with 12 bases between. The CDR3 loop spans 14 amino acids. Germline V gives CDR1 SNHLY, CDR2 FYNNEI. Per the study methods: Amplifying reference gene primers gave estimates of nucleated cell counts. Some clones are missing from TCRdb's copy, which holds only in-frame ones; the method was immunoSEQ multiplex PCR. That table is the source of V, J and clone size, and D and trimming were worked out from the DNA. The table lists 330,000 or so clones, about nine tenths of them singletons, with 3% to 4% in the top ten.

V gene TRBV2 combines with J gene TRBJ1-2, with D perhaps matching TRBD1 (6 bases). Sequenced material: peripheral blood. This TCR derives from a woman aged 55-70 years with COVID-19, enrolled during active disease. This CDR3 is CASMLDSANYGYTF. The CDR3 coding sequence is TGTGCCAGCATGCTGGACAGTGCTAACTATGGCTACACCTTC.